The 31 T cell receptor beta chains below come from one sample, sequenced in a study of shared clonotypes between healthy human individuals. Sequenced by immunoSEQ multiplex PCR; TCRdb stores in-frame clones only, minus some. This table has hundreds of thousands of clones, around 67% appearing once. The sample taken for sequencing was memory CD4+ T cells sorted from blood. Documented subset: CD45RA-negative fraction. The receptors derive from a woman in her 30s in good health.

The chain recombines TRBV28 with TRBJ2-1; D ambiguous. The V and J ends lost 3 bases and 0 bases respectively, with 6 bases between them. The V gene's germline CDR1 is MDHEN and CDR2 SYDVKM. The CDR3 extends over 14 amino acids. CDR3 nucleotides: TGTGCCAGCAGTTTCCAGCTCTCCTACAATGAGCAGTTCTTC. This translates into CASSFQLSYNEQFF.

J is TRBJ2-7 and V is TRBV7-9; TRBD2 agrees at 7 bases. The V gene's germline CDR1 is SEHNR and CDR2 FQNEAQ (reference sequence). The V segment lost 4 bases and the J segment 3 bases; nucleotides outside the gene matches: 12. This CDR3 comprises 16 residues. CDR3 residues: CASSYRFAGEIYEQYF. The CDR3 DNA reads TGTGCCAGCAGCTACCGTTTCGCGGGGGAAATCTACGAGCAGTACTTC.

This rearrangement joins TRBV27 to TRBJ1-1, with D hard to call. CDR3 length equals 14 residues. CDR1 is MNHEY, CDR2 SMNVEV, per germline (reference sequence). Trimming took off 5 bases at V and 4 bases at J, with 14 bases between the two ends. The CDR3 is CASSPGYAGTEAFF. The CDR3, as DNA: TGTGCCAGCAGTCCCGGGTACGCGGGCACTGAAGCTTTCTTT.

This clone was detected only a few times. The V gene is TRBV5-1, the J gene TRBJ1-1, with 10 bases identical to TRBD1. The CDR3 totals 14 residues. J gave up 3 bases and V 3 bases, and 2 bases lay outside the gene matches. Germline-derived CDR1 and CDR2 are SGHRS and YFSETQ. CDR3 nucleotide sequence: TGCGCCAGCAGCTCCGGGACAGGGGACACTGAAGCTTTCTTT. Protein sequence: CASSSGTGDTEAFF.

There are a few counts of this clone. This specimen includes other DNA sequences encoding the same CDR3. CDR3 protein: CASSLVAEDQPQHF. The CDR3 DNA sequence: TGTGCCAGCAGCTTAGTGGCTGAAGATCAGCCCCAGCATTTT. The chain joins TRBV7-6 to TRBJ1-5; no definite D call. The CDR3 runs to 14 residues. Germline V CDR1 and CDR2: SGHVS, FNYEAQ. V was clipped by 1 base and J by 5 bases, with 9 bases between them.

The chain combines TRBV6-1 with TRBJ1-4; TRBD1 aligns across 7 bases. Trimming cost V 9 bases and J 7 bases; bases outside gene matches: 11. Germline-derived CDR1 and CDR2 are MNHNS and SASEGT. The CDR3 is made up of 14 amino acids. The CDR3 is CARLSRGRGEKLFF. CDR3 DNA sequence: TGTGCCAGGCTAAGCAGGGGGAGGGGTGAAAAACTGTTTTTT.

The CDR3, as DNA: TGTGCCAGTTGGGGAGGTTTTTACAATGAGCAGTTCTTC. Protein product: CASWGGFYNEQFF. J is TRBJ2-1 and V is TRBV19, with a weak D call TRBD2 (6 bases). Deletions cut 8 bases from V and 4 bases from J, with 12 bases between. This CDR3 comprises 13 residues. CDR1 is LNHDA, CDR2 SQIVND, per germline (reference sequence).

This chain connects TRBV5-1 to TRBJ2-5, with D perhaps TRBD1 (5 bases). In germline, CDR1 is SGHRS, CDR2 YFSETQ. This CDR3 spans 18 amino acids. V dropped 4 bases and J dropped 4 bases, with 26 bases sitting between them. CDR3 sequence (DNA): TGCGCCAGCAGCCCCATGGGTGGGGCGATGCCAAGCGTAGAGACCCAGTACTTC. Translated, it gives CASSPMGGAMPSVETQYF.

This sequence joins TRBV5-1 and TRBJ2-3; tentative D call: TRBD2 (6 bases). This CDR3 is 15 amino acids long. Trimming removed 4 bases at V and 5 bases at J, with 17 bases between. Germline CDR1 and CDR2: SGHRS and YFSETQ. CDR3 sequence reads: CASSRDPRGGDTQYF. CDR3 nucleotides: TGCGCCAGCAGCCGCGACCCGCGGGGTGGAGATACGCAGTATTTT.

CDR3 amino acids: CAWGPGNSGNTIYF. In DNA form, the CDR3 reads TGTGCCTGGGGGCCAGGGAACTCTGGAAACACCATATATTTT. This chain joins TRBV30 and TRBJ1-3; a weak D match, TRBD1 (5 bases). The CDR3 loop spans 14 amino acids. The V and J ends lost 5 bases and 0 bases respectively, with 11 bases between them. CDR1 is GTSNPN and CDR2 is SVGIG in the germline V gene (reference sequence).

J is TRBJ1-4 and V is TRBV28, with 8 bases fitting TRBD1. Germline values: CDR1 MDHEN, CDR2 SYDVKM. The CDR3 length is 19 residues. Trimming removed 5 bases from V and 3 bases from J; junction bases left unmatched: 17. The CDR3 DNA follows: TGTGCCAGCAGTATTGACAGGGGCGGATTTCTGCAAGCTAATGAAAAACTGTTTTTT. Its translation is CASSIDRGGFLQANEKLFF.

V and J are TRBV5-4 and TRBJ1-3; 7 nucleotides align to TRBD1. This CDR3 comprises 14 residues. Germline V gene sequence: CDR1 SGHNT, CDR2 YYREEE (reference sequence). V lost 2 bases, J lost 4 bases, and 3 bases stayed unmatched. The CDR3 DNA reads as TGTGCCAGCAGCTTCACAGGGGTCGGAAACACCATATATTTT. It translates to CASSFTGVGNTIYF.

The CDR3 DNA reads TGTGCCAGCAGCTTAGTTTACGGCGCTTGGAATGAGCAGTTCTTC. Its protein product is CASSLVYGAWNEQFF. This chain joins TRBV7-6 and TRBJ2-1; D is unclear. Per germline, CDR1 SGHVS and CDR2 FNYEAQ. Trimming shortened V by 1 base and J by 7 bases, and 14 bases separated the two germline ends. The length of the CDR3 is 15 residues.

This chain connects TRBV28 to TRBJ2-7; possible D gene TRBD2, 5 bases. The ends were cut back, 6 bases at V and 2 bases at J, with 14 bases in the middle. The CDR3 spans 14 residues. Germline loops: CDR1 MDHEN, CDR2 SYDVKM. The CDR3 loop is CASSRRVRAYEQYF. The CDR3 bases are TGTGCCAGCAGCCGACGGGTGAGGGCCTACGAGCAGTACTTC.

The chain recombines TRBV28 with TRBJ1-3; D unclear. Germline loops: CDR1 MDHEN, CDR2 SYDVKM. The length of the CDR3 is 14 residues. V lost 7 bases to trimming and J lost 4 bases, with 14 bases between them. The CDR3 loop reads CASTTLGWGNTIYF. CDR3 nucleotide sequence: TGTGCCAGCACCACATTGGGGTGGGGAAACACCATATATTTT.

The J gene is TRBJ2-3, the V gene TRBV4-2, with a weak D call TRBD2 (5 bases). The CDR3 is 17 amino acids. Germline V gene data show CDR1 as LGHNA and CDR2 as YNFKEQ. Trimming took 0 bases from V and 2 from J, leaving 15 bases between them. The CDR3 is CASSQDGVQRDTDTQYF. In DNA form, the CDR3 reads TGTGCCAGCAGCCAAGACGGGGTGCAGAGGGACACAGATACGCAGTATTTT.

The rearrangement links TRBV11-3 to TRBJ2-1; TRBD2 matches at 11 bases. Trimming cost V 7 bases and J 8 bases; bases outside gene matches: 7. This CDR3 contains 14 residues. CDR1 is SGHNT, CDR2 YENEEA, per germline. The CDR3 DNA reads TGTGCCAGCAAACCTAGCGGGAGGTCCCATGAGCAGTTCTTC. Its protein is CASKPSGRSHEQFF.

This clone has only one observation. The chain uses TRBV12-2 and TRBJ2-7; the D call of TRBD2 is as the table states it, not checked on the DNA. TRBV12-2 is shown as a pseudogene. The CDR3 contains 15 residues. This CDR3 reads CASRSRLAESYEQYF. In nucleotides, the CDR3 is TGTGCAAGTCGCTCCAGACTAGCGGAATCCTACGAGCAGTACTTC.

In its sample, this clone was seen a few times. The rearrangement links TRBV10-3 to TRBJ2-7, with 9 positions matching TRBD2. The CDR3 loop spans 16 amino acids. V gave up 3 bases and J gave up 3 bases; unmatched junction bases: 9. Looked up from germline, CDR1 is ENHRY and CDR2 is SYGVKD. The CDR3 region has the DNA TGTGCCATCAGTGAAGCGGGGCGGGAGGGCCGCTACGAGCAGTACTTC. This codes for CAISEAGREGRYEQYF.

The rearrangement uses TRBV7-9 and TRBJ2-6, with D perhaps matching TRBD2 (6 bases). The CDR3 length is 13 residues. From germline, CDR1 is SEHNR and CDR2 FQNEAQ (reference sequence). V dropped 11 bases and J dropped 1 base, with 9 bases sitting between them. As DNA, the CDR3 is TGTGCCGCAGGAGGGTCTGGGGCCAACGTCCTGACTTTC. Protein product: CAAGGSGANVLTF. The entire variable domain, with the rest obtained from reference TRBV7-9 and TRBJ2-6, is as follows: DTGVSQNPRHKITKRGQNVTFRCDPISEHNRLYWYRQTLGQGPEFLTYFQNEAQLEKSRLLSDRFSAERPKGSFSTLEIQRTEQGDSAMYLCAAGGSGANVLTFGAGSRLTVL.

About this clone itself: Other nucleotide sequences from this sample produce the same CDR3. CDR3 loop: CASSLYLAPYEQYF. The CDR3 bases are TGTGCCAGCAGTTTATACCTAGCGCCTTACGAGCAGTACTTC. This chain links TRBV28 with TRBJ2-7, with D maybe TRBD2 (6 bases). The CDR3 extends over 14 amino acids. Germline V gene data show CDR1 as MDHEN and CDR2 as SYDVKM. Trimming left V 1 base short and J 4 bases short, with 11 bases between.

On this clone: A clone one base away is much larger, so this may be a read error. The chain is built from TRBV13 and TRBJ2-3; TRBD1 matches at 8 bases. J lost 3 bases, V lost 4 bases, and 3 bases had no gene match. The CDR3 totals 14 residues. Germline lookup yields CDR1 PRHDT and CDR2 FYEKMQ (reference sequence). The CDR3 nucleotides are TGTGCCAGCAGCTCCGGACAGGGAACAGATACGCAGTATTTT. It codes for CASSSGQGTDTQYF.

This chain uses TRBV6-1 with TRBJ2-1, with unresolved D. Germline lookup yields CDR1 MNHNS and CDR2 SASEGT. Deletions cut 6 bases from V and 9 bases from J, with 15 bases between. This CDR3 spans 13 amino acids. CDR3 in DNA: TGTGCCAGCAGCCGGCCCAGAAAGTTTGAGCAGTTCTTC. Its translation is CASSRPRKFEQFF.

CDR3 bases: TGTGCCAGCAGCCGGGGACAGGGAAACGAGCAGTACTTC. It translates to CASSRGQGNEQYF. The chain links TRBV5-4 to TRBJ2-7; 9 nucleotides agree with TRBD1. The CDR3 consists of 13 residues. V was pared by 4 bases and J by 5 bases, with 4 bases of the junction left unmatched. The germline V gene encodes CDR1 SGHNT and CDR2 YYREEE (reference sequence).

The rearrangement links TRBV29-1 to TRBJ2-1; D could derive from TRBD1 or TRBD2 (7 bases each). The CDR3 sequence is 14 residues long. V lost 3 bases, J lost 6 bases, and 15 bases lay in between. From germline, CDR1 is SQVTM and CDR2 ANQGSEA. Here the CDR3 DNA reads TGCAGCGTTGACTCCCCAGGGGGGGGCAATGAGCAGTTCTTC. Translation gives CSVDSPGGGNEQFF.

CDR3 DNA sequence: TGTGCCACCTATCAAGACAGGGCGCACACCATATATTTT. Translation: CATYQDRAHTIYF. The rearrangement links TRBV6-1 to TRBJ1-3, with 7 positions matching TRBD1. The V and J ends lost 10 bases and 8 bases, in that order; junction bases with no gene match: 11. The CDR3 runs 13 residues. The germline CDR1 and CDR2 sequences are MNHNS and SASEGT.

This sequence joins TRBV2 and TRBJ2-2, with D unclear. Germline V gene lookup returns CDR1 SNHLY and CDR2 FYNNEI. V was trimmed by 0 bases and J by 4 bases, leaving 9 bases between them. CDR3 length equals 15 residues. The CDR3, as DNA: TGTGCCAGCAGTGAAGCGCTTCTGAGCACCGGGGAGCTGTTTTTT. It yields the protein CASSEALLSTGELFF. Complete variable domain (other parts from reference TRBV2 and TRBJ2-2): EPEVTQTPSHQVTQMGQEVILRCVPISNHLYFYWYRQILGQKVEFLVSFYNNEISEKSEIFDDQFSVERPDGSNFTLKIRSTKLEDSAMYFCASSEALLSTGELFFGEGSRLTVL.

The V gene is TRBV21-1, the J gene TRBJ2-1. TRBV21-1 is a pseudogene. This CDR3 comprises 13 residues. The CDR3 nucleotides are TGTGCCAGCGGAGGGGGGCGTTACAATGAGCAGTTCTTC. It codes for CASGGGRYNEQFF.

Turning to this clone: The identical CDR3 is also encoded by other nucleotide sequences in the sample. The CDR3 loop is CASSPSGGNTIYF. DNA for the CDR3: TGTGCCAGCAGTCCATCAGGTGGAAACACCATATATTTT. The chain joins TRBV27 to TRBJ1-3, with unresolved D. Per the germline V gene, CDR1 is MNHEY and CDR2 is SMNVEV (reference sequence). V was cut by 5 bases and J by 3 bases, with 8 bases left in between. There are 13 residues in the CDR3.

This clone was counted only a few times. The J gene is TRBJ1-2, the V gene TRBV5-5; TRBD1 matches at 7 bases. CDR3 length: 15 residues. CDR1 SGHKS and CDR2 YYEKEE come from the germline V gene (reference sequence). Trimming cost V 0 bases and J 1 base; bases outside gene matches: 3. The CDR3 protein is CASSLGQGLNYGYTF. DNA of the CDR3: TGTGCCAGCAGCTTGGGACAGGGACTTAACTATGGCTACACCTTC. Combining the CDR3 with reference TRBV5-5 and TRBJ1-2 gives the whole variable domain DAGVTQSPTHLIKTRGQQVTLRCSPISGHKSVSWYQQVLGQGPQFIFQYYEKEERGRGNFPDRFSARQFPNYSSELNVNALLLGDSALYLCASSLGQGLNYGYTFGSGTRLTVV.

The V call is TRBV7-9, the J call TRBJ1-2; weak D call: TRBD1 (5 bases). The CDR3 contains 14 residues. Germline values: CDR1 SEHNR, CDR2 FQNEAQ (reference sequence). V lost 2 bases and J lost 0, with 7 bases in between. In DNA form, the CDR3 reads TGTGCCAGCAGCTTAACACAGGCTAACTATGGCTACACCTTC. It is translated as CASSLTQANYGYTF. The variable domain in full, completed from reference TRBV7-9 and TRBJ1-2, reads DTGVSQNPRHKITKRGQNVTFRCDPISEHNRLYWYRQTLGQGPEFLTYFQNEAQLEKSRLLSDRFSAERPKGSFSTLEIQRTEQGDSAMYLCASSLTQANYGYTFGSGTRLTVV.